A selection of T cell receptor beta chains follows, all from one sample in a study of blood T cell repertoires in COVID-19. TCRdb keeps only in-frame clones here, not all; method: immunoSEQ multiplex PCR. Seen here are 130,000 or so clones, roughly 81% observed once, and the top ten hold nearly 3.5%. Sequenced sample: PBMCs or T cells enriched from blood (not recorded which). These receptors originate from a woman in her fifties or sixties with acute COVID-19. Both conserved end residues are part of each CDR3. D genes are given only for firm matches. Expanded clones get a size class; other rows say once, few or many, or leave the size out.

d_call: -
v_call: TRBV11-2
j_call: TRBJ2-7
clone_size: -
cdr3_nt: TGTGCCAGCAGCCTTGGGGGGATTAGCTCCTACGAGCAGTACTTC
cdr3_aa: CASSLGGISSYEQYF

d_call: -
v_call: TRBV7-3
j_call: TRBJ1-1
clone_size: -
cdr3_nt: TGTGCCAGCAGCTCGACGTCGGGGACTGAAGCTTTCTTT
cdr3_aa: CASSSTSGTEAFF

d_call: -
v_call: TRBV28
j_call: TRBJ2-7
clone_size: -
cdr3_nt: TGTGCCAGCAGTCCCCGGGGAGTGGGGGAGCAGTACTTC
cdr3_aa: CASSPRGVGEQYF

d_call: -
v_call: TRBV29-1
j_call: TRBJ1-2
clone_size: -
cdr3_nt: TGCAGCGCCCACACAGGGTCGGGTAACTATGGCTACACCTTC
cdr3_aa: CSAHTGSGNYGYTF

d_call: -
v_call: TRBV28
j_call: TRBJ1-1
clone_size: -
cdr3_nt: TGTGCCAGCACCGAGAGGAGACGTGAAGCTTTCTTT
cdr3_aa: CASTERRREAFF

d_call: -
v_call: TRBV3-1/TRBV3-2
j_call: TRBJ2-5
clone_size: few
cdr3_nt: TGTGCCAGCAGCCGCATAAGGAGGGAGACCCAGTACTTC
cdr3_aa: CASSRIRRETQYF

d_call: -
v_call: TRBV4-1
j_call: TRBJ1-2
clone_size: few
cdr3_nt: TGCGCCAGCAGCGTGCGAGGCGGAGGGATGGATGGCTACACCTTC
cdr3_aa: CASSVRGGGMDGYTF

d_call: TRBD2
v_call: TRBV15
j_call: TRBJ2-3
clone_size: once
cdr3_nt: TGTGCCACCAGCACCCGACTAGCCACAGATACGCAGTATTTT
cdr3_aa: CATSTRLATDTQYF

d_call: -
v_call: TRBV29-1
j_call: TRBJ1-2
clone_size: -
cdr3_nt: TGCAGCGTAAATGACAGAAACTATGGCTACACCTTC
cdr3_aa: CSVNDRNYGYTF

d_call: -
v_call: TRBV3-1/TRBV3-2
j_call: TRBJ1-4
clone_size: -
cdr3_nt: TGTGCCAGCAGTTTGCAGGGGACTAATGAAAAACTGTTTTTT
cdr3_aa: CASSLQGTNEKLFF

d_call: TRBD2
v_call: TRBV24-1
j_call: TRBJ2-1
clone_size: -
cdr3_nt: TGTGCCACCAGCCCACAAAGCACCGGGACTAGCGGATACAATGAGCAGTTCTTC
cdr3_aa: CATSPQSTGTSGYNEQFF

d_call: TRBD1
v_call: TRBV5-4
j_call: TRBJ1-3
clone_size: -
cdr3_nt: TGTGCCAGCAGCAGACAGGGTGGAAACACCATATATTTT
cdr3_aa: CASSRQGGNTIYF

d_call: -
v_call: TRBV25-1
j_call: TRBJ2-7
clone_size: once
cdr3_nt: TGTGCCAGCAGTGATAGTGGCTCCTACGAGCAGTACTTC
cdr3_aa: CASSDSGSYEQYF

d_call: -
v_call: TRBV11-2
j_call: TRBJ2-1
clone_size: -
cdr3_nt: TGTGCCAGCAGCTTAGATCAGGGTAGTAATGAGCAGTTCTTC
cdr3_aa: CASSLDQGSNEQFF

d_call: -
v_call: TRBV18
j_call: TRBJ1-2
clone_size: -
cdr3_nt: TGTGCCAGCTCACCGGCGGAGAGCACGATCTATGGCTACACCTTC
cdr3_aa: CASSPAESTIYGYTF

d_call: -
v_call: TRBV18
j_call: TRBJ2-1
clone_size: -
cdr3_nt: TGTGCCAGCTCTCCCAATAATGAGCAGTTCTTC
cdr3_aa: CASSPNNEQFF

d_call: -
v_call: TRBV6-6
j_call: TRBJ2-7
clone_size: -
cdr3_nt: TGTGCCAGCAGTTACTCGTTTTCGACCGAGGCGCAGTACTTC
cdr3_aa: CASSYSFSTEAQYF

d_call: -
v_call: TRBV6-2/TRBV6-3
j_call: TRBJ2-7
clone_size: few
cdr3_nt: TGTGCCAGCAGTACCCCAGGGGCCACCGAGCAGTACTTC
cdr3_aa: CASSTPGATEQYF

d_call: -
v_call: TRBV24-1
j_call: TRBJ2-1
clone_size: -
cdr3_nt: TGTGCCACCAGTCGGGGAGTTGAGCAGTTCTTC
cdr3_aa: CATSRGVEQFF

d_call: TRBD2
v_call: TRBV6-5
j_call: TRBJ2-2
clone_size: -
cdr3_nt: TGTGCCAGCGCTAAGACTAGCGGCGGGGAGCTGTTTTTT
cdr3_aa: CASAKTSGGELFF

d_call: -
v_call: TRBV5-6
j_call: TRBJ2-7
clone_size: -
cdr3_nt: TGTGCCAGCAGCTTGGTGGGACTGGGACTTTACGAGCAGTACTTC
cdr3_aa: CASSLVGLGLYEQYF

d_call: -
v_call: TRBV28
j_call: TRBJ1-1
clone_size: -
cdr3_nt: TGTGCCAGCAGTCCCTCGGATGCGGGGAACACTGAAGCTTTCTTT
cdr3_aa: CASSPSDAGNTEAFF

d_call: TRBD2
v_call: TRBV5-1
j_call: TRBJ2-3
clone_size: few
cdr3_nt: TGCGCCAGCAGCTTGGGGTCGGCGGGAGGGGAAGATACGCAGTATTTT
cdr3_aa: CASSLGSAGGEDTQYF

d_call: TRBD1
v_call: TRBV7-6
j_call: TRBJ2-5
clone_size: -
cdr3_nt: TGTGCCAGCAGCAGACAGGGGATGGAGACCCAGTACTTC
cdr3_aa: CASSRQGMETQYF

d_call: TRBD1
v_call: TRBV30
j_call: TRBJ1-2
clone_size: -
cdr3_nt: TGTGCCTGGAGTATAAACAGGGGGGACTATGGCTACACCTTC
cdr3_aa: CAWSINRGDYGYTF

d_call: -
v_call: TRBV5-4
j_call: TRBJ1-2
clone_size: -
cdr3_nt: TGTGCCAGCAGTCCCCCGGGAGCCACAGTCAACTATGGCTACACCTTC
cdr3_aa: CASSPPGATVNYGYTF

d_call: -
v_call: TRBV7-2
j_call: TRBJ2-5
clone_size: -
cdr3_nt: TGTGCCAGCAGCTTAGAGAGGGTGCGGGAGACCCAGTACTTC
cdr3_aa: CASSLERVRETQYF

d_call: -
v_call: TRBV5-6
j_call: TRBJ1-2
clone_size: -
cdr3_nt: TGTGCCAGCAGCCTGTGGCGGGTGGTCTATGGCTACACCTTC
cdr3_aa: CASSLWRVVYGYTF

d_call: -
v_call: TRBV21-1
j_call: TRBJ1-5
clone_size: -
cdr3_nt: TGTGCCAGCAGCTCGGAGGGTCCGCCTGAGAGCAATCAGCCCCAGCATTTT
cdr3_aa: CASSSEGPPESNQPQHF

d_call: -
v_call: TRBV7-8
j_call: TRBJ2-1
clone_size: once
cdr3_nt: TGTGCCAGCAGCCCCCAGAGGACTCACTACAATGAGCAGTTCTTC
cdr3_aa: CASSPQRTHYNEQFF

d_call: -
v_call: TRBV5-1
j_call: TRBJ2-2
clone_size: -
cdr3_nt: TGCGCCAGCAGCTTGGGGGCGACCGGGGAGCTGTTTTTT
cdr3_aa: CASSLGATGELFF

d_call: -
v_call: TRBV28
j_call: TRBJ2-1
clone_size: -
cdr3_nt: TGTGCCAGCAGTTTATTAGGGGGAGGGCTCGACAATGAGCAGTTCTTC
cdr3_aa: CASSLLGGGLDNEQFF

d_call: TRBD2
v_call: TRBV7-2
j_call: TRBJ2-3
clone_size: -
cdr3_nt: TGTGCCAGCAGCCCCGCTAGCGGGAGGAGGGGAGATACGCAGTATTTT
cdr3_aa: CASSPASGRRGDTQYF

d_call: TRBD2
v_call: TRBV29-1
j_call: TRBJ2-7
clone_size: few
cdr3_nt: TGCAGCGTTCATAGCGGGAGGAACGAGCAGTACTTC
cdr3_aa: CSVHSGRNEQYF

d_call: -
v_call: TRBV11-3
j_call: TRBJ2-7
clone_size: -
cdr3_nt: TGTGCCAGCAGCGACAGGCTCTCCTACGAGCAGTACTTC
cdr3_aa: CASSDRLSYEQYF

d_call: TRBD1
v_call: TRBV5-1
j_call: TRBJ2-3
clone_size: -
cdr3_nt: TGCGCCAGCAGGACCGGGACAGAACGATCTCTCACAGATACGCAGTATTTT
cdr3_aa: CASRTGTERSLTDTQYF

d_call: -
v_call: TRBV7-6
j_call: TRBJ1-1
clone_size: -
cdr3_nt: TGTGCCAGCAGCTTACATCCTGACAGGCCAATGAACACTGAAGCTTTCTTT
cdr3_aa: CASSLHPDRPMNTEAFF

d_call: TRBD1
v_call: TRBV7-3
j_call: TRBJ1-3
clone_size: -
cdr3_nt: TGTGCCAGCAGCACGGGGACAGATGGAAACACCATATATTTT
cdr3_aa: CASSTGTDGNTIYF

d_call: TRBD2
v_call: TRBV7-2
j_call: TRBJ2-3
clone_size: -
cdr3_nt: TGTGCCAGCAGCTTAGCTCTAGCGGGAGCAGGCACAGATACGCAGTATTTT
cdr3_aa: CASSLALAGAGTDTQYF

d_call: -
v_call: TRBV12-2
j_call: TRBJ1-2
clone_size: -
cdr3_nt: TGTGCAAGTCGCTTAGCGGAGAGGGATTCAGCTAACTATGGCTACACCTTC
cdr3_aa: CASRLAERDSANYGYTF

d_call: -
v_call: TRBV11-2
j_call: TRBJ2-3
clone_size: -
cdr3_nt: TGTGCCAGCAGCTTAAGGATCCGGGTCGGGACTTCCTCTGGAGATACGCAGTATTTT
cdr3_aa: CASSLRIRVGTSSGDTQYF

d_call: -
v_call: TRBV28
j_call: TRBJ1-1
clone_size: once
cdr3_nt: TGTGCCAGCAGTTACGAGTTGAACACTGAAGCTTTCTTT
cdr3_aa: CASSYELNTEAFF

d_call: -
v_call: TRBV5-1
j_call: TRBJ2-1
clone_size: -
cdr3_nt: -
cdr3_aa: CASFGSGNWFF

d_call: TRBD1
v_call: TRBV28
j_call: TRBJ1-6
clone_size: once
cdr3_nt: TGTGCCAGCAGCCGAAGCGGGGTCCTGACAGGGGGTAATTCACCCCTCCACTTT
cdr3_aa: CASSRSGVLTGGNSPLHF